This record concerns one TCR beta chain sequence. The data were obtained in a study of blood T cell repertoires in COVID-19. Study summary: Acute-phase and convalescent COVID-19 samples originated in the United States, Italy and Spain. T cells, B-cell-depleted T cells, or PBMCs provided the cDNA or gDNA that served as material.

Under the authors' procedure: Reference gene primer amplification yielded estimated nucleated cell counts. Clones were sequenced by immunoSEQ multiplex PCR, and TCRdb holds only the in-frame ones, with some missing. V, J and clone size reflect that table, while D and trimming were determined from the DNA. The profile covers 85,000 to 100,000 clones, with less than 85% appearing a single time and about 24% taken by the ten largest. V was pared by 5 bases and J by 0 bases, with 7 bases of the junction left unmatched. The CDR3 totals 15 residues. The germline V gene encodes CDR1 MDHEN and CDR2 SYDVKM. The sample comprised peripheral blood. This rearrangement joins TRBV28 to TRBJ2-7; 7 bases match TRBD2. The TCR originated in a human donor in a cohort sampled during active COVID-19. The CDR3 nucleotides read TGTGCCAGCAGTCCGTTCGGGAGGCTCTCCTACGAGCAGTACTTC. This gives the protein CASSPFGRLSYEQYF.